This TCR beta chain was captured by sequencing in a study of cytomegalovirus exposure and HLA in healthy donors. Study-wide context: Inside one of the first data releases sat 80 million to 95 million unique TCRs taken from HLA-typed donors. Study-level findings and limits: Researchers reported in a later analysis that a missense DCLRE1C variant was tied to TCR beta V- and J-gene trimming.

PCR used 60 Vbeta primers and 13 Jbeta primers. TCRdb's copy holds only in-frame clones and misses some; the assay was immunoSEQ multiplex PCR. The sample includes approximately 210,000 clones, more than 75% of them seen just once. The CDR3 sequence is 17 residues long. Germline V gene sequence: CDR1 MDHEN, CDR2 SYDVKM. Trimming took 4 bases from V and 4 from J, leaving 17 bases between them. As to this clone: The antigen remains undetermined.

The clonotype was recovered from a male donor in good health and CMV-seropositive. Sequencing was done on a sample of PBMCs. The chain couples TRBV28 to TRBJ2-6, with a possible D match to TRBD1 (5 bases). The CDR3 loop reads CASSWGRVISGANVLTF. CDR3 DNA: TGTGCCAGCAGTTGGGGCAGGGTAATATCGGGGGCCAACGTCCTGACTTTC.